This TCR beta chain is from a study of vaccination effects on CD4 cells after COVID-19 (dated by TCRdb to between 2022 and 2023). For the study in its entirety: Each participant got two doses of an mRNA SARS-CoV-2 vaccine, either BNT162b2 or mRNA-1273. Pre-vaccine samples were drawn from a couple of convalescent patients 16 days and one week before the first dose, at 142 and 148 days after COVID-19 diagnosis. SARS-CoV-2 spike-specific CD4+ TCR repertoires were compared before and after mRNA vaccination in COVID-19 convalescent patients and in infection-naive vaccine recipients. A total of 9 to 11 COVID-19 convalescent patients and a few SARS-CoV-2-naive healthy vaccine recipients were included in the full study. The Oncomine TCR Beta short-read assay on an Illumina iSeq 100 was used to sequence cultures from other donors in the study. General findings and caveats noted by the study authors: The study was limited by a small number of convalescent patients and lacked early post-infection timepoints. At late post-vaccination timepoints, both infection-induced and vaccine-induced clones showed marked clonal contraction, consistent with waning T cell responses. Among convalescent patients, the spike-reactive repertoire after vaccination was made up mainly of new vaccine-induced clones that were largely distinct from the clones induced by infection.

Library prep was done by the immunoSEQ multiplex PCR assay. DNA from the cultured, isolated CD4+ T cells was subjected to TCR beta CDR3 sequencing. The study's processing was this. Non-productive TCR sequences were discarded, and reads were trimmed to the CDR3 region, with only CDR3s of 7 or more amino acids retained. Antigen-specific clonotypes were identified with the MANAFEST web app by comparing expansion in peptide wells against reference cultures. To be called positive, a clone needed expansion at FDR<0.05 compared with the reference and with all other wells, an odds ratio greater than 5, and a frequency greater than 0.1% in two replicate wells. A clonotype was called cross-reactive if it was significantly expanded both in SARS-CoV-2 spike wells and in at least one common cold coronavirus spike condition. CDR3 similarity was assessed by Levenshtein distance using the stringdist R package, and unrooted trees were constructed with ape in R 3.6.1. Here the immuneACCESS table is served through TCRdb, limited to in-frame sequences with V and J called. Missing clones are a known gap in these copies; in checked studies unresolved V genes cover under half, and the rest lacks a known reason. That table gives V, J and clone size, and the DNA gave D and trimming. In this sample the table shows about 45,000 clones, approximately 72% of which occur a single time. The ten largest clones represent under 30% of the sample.

From the germline V gene (reference sequence), CDR1 is MNHEY and CDR2 is SMNVEV. CDR3 length: 17 amino acids, cysteine to phenylalanine. The sequence is cut down to CDR3 DNA, 51 bases in frame from base 1. The junction shows trimming of 1 base on V and 4 bases on J, plus 18 bases between the germline ends. A word on this clone: This clone's antigen is unknown. Base qualities are not at hand, and no much larger clone is one base apart.

In the ViraFEST assay, PBMC were stimulated with viral peptide pools, and TCR sequencing was then used to find antigen-specific CD4+ T cell clonotypes based on their expansion. After more than nine days of culture, CD4+ T cells were isolated with the EasySep CD4+ T cell isolation kit. Convalescent patients had PCR-confirmed SARS-CoV-2 infection between March and December 2020, before Alpha, Beta and Delta variants emerged in the United States. Some 2 million PBMC per well were cultured in IMDM with about 5% human AB serum, 10 IU/ml IL-2 and gentamicin, plus 10 ug/ml peptides. Half of the culture medium was replaced with fresh IL-2-containing medium on days 3 and 7. Each peptide stimulation condition was cultured in triplicate wells unless otherwise noted. PBMC were separated from whole blood using Ficoll-Paque Plus gradient centrifugation and were then either cryopreserved at -140C or used fresh. The QIAamp micro DNA kit was used to extract genomic DNA from the cultured CD4+ T cells.

The chain is made from TRBV27 and TRBJ2-3; possibly the D gene is TRBD2, per 6 matching bases. The receptor was isolated from a human donor who had a prior SARS-CoV-2 infection. The sequences come from CD4+ T cells from PBMCs cultured with a peptide pool, collected before COVID-19 vaccination. The CDR3 reads as follows: CASSLLTMGLGADTQYF. In nucleotides, the sequence is TGTGCCAGCAGTTTATTGACGATGGGACTTGGGGCAGATACGCAGTATTTT.